The 29 T cell receptor beta chains below were found in one sample sequenced in a study of blood T cell repertoires in COVID-19. Sequencing used immunoSEQ multiplex PCR; TCRdb keeps in-frame clones, though not all of them. Among 200,000 or so clones listed, around 79% were seen once. The sequenced sample consisted of peripheral blood. Every receptor here comes from a man between 60 and 70 years old with active or convalescent COVID-19.

The genes are TRBV27 and TRBJ1-1, with 9 bases that match TRBD1. This CDR3 contains 15 residues. CDR1 is MNHEY, CDR2 SMNVEV, per germline (reference sequence). With V trimmed by 7 bases and J by 5 bases, 11 bases remained unmatched. CDR3 nucleotides: TGTGCCAGCAAGAACCGGGACAGGGCCAGTACTGAAGCTTTCTTT. Amino acids: CASKNRDRASTEAFF.

The J gene is TRBJ2-7, the V gene TRBV28, with D possibly matching TRBD1 (6 bases). V dropped 6 bases and J dropped 0 bases, with 18 bases sitting between them. CDR1 is MDHEN, CDR2 SYDVKM, per germline. This CDR3 contains 16 residues. The CDR3 protein is CASRTEGDASSYEQYF. CDR3 nucleotides: TGTGCCAGCAGAACCGAGGGGGACGCGAGCTCCTACGAGCAGTACTTC.

The table lists this clone with a count of one. The chain joins TRBV7-2 to TRBJ2-5; 12 nucleotides agree with TRBD2. The CDR3 is made up of 15 amino acids. The ends lost 7 bases at V and 5 bases at J; junction bases unmatched: 8. Germline CDR1 SGHTA, CDR2 FQGNSA. In DNA, the CDR3 is TGTGCCAGCACAGGGACTAGCGGGCCCCGGGAGACCCAGTACTTC. It encodes CASTGTSGPRETQYF. Together with reference TRBV7-2 and TRBJ2-5, the CDR3 gives the full variable domain: GAGVSQSPSNKVTEKGKDVELRCDPISGHTALYWYRQSLGQGLEFLIYFQGNSAPDKSGLPSDRFSAERTGGSVSTLTIQRTQQEDSAVYLCASTGTSGPRETQYFGPGTRLLVL.

V usage is TRBV19 and J usage is TRBJ2-2; TRBD1 matches 9 bases. V dropped 2 bases and J dropped 8; count of bases not matched to a gene: 3. Germline V gives CDR1 LNHDA, CDR2 SQIVND (reference sequence). This CDR3 spans 14 amino acids. CDR3 DNA sequence: TGTGCCAGTAGTATAACAGGGGGCTCGGGGGAGCTGTTTTTT. Its protein is CASSITGGSGELFF.

The J gene is TRBJ1-1, the V gene TRBV15; D gene uncertain. Germline CDR1 and CDR2: LNHNV and YYDKDF (reference sequence). Trimming took off 3 bases at V and 7 bases at J, with 12 bases between the two ends. CDR3 length equals 13 residues. The CDR3 coding sequence is TGTGCCACCAGCAGGCGACTACGGGATGAAGCTTTCTTT. Its protein product is CATSRRLRDEAFF.

V usage is TRBV7-6 and J usage is TRBJ2-5; 10 nucleotides line up with TRBD2. Germline V gene lookup returns CDR1 SGHVS and CDR2 FNYEAQ. After removal of 5 bases from V and 5 bases from J, the junction contained 8 bases not matched to a gene. The length of the CDR3 is 15 residues. CDR3: CASSPPSGSVETQYF. The CDR3 nucleotides are TGTGCCAGCAGCCCTCCTAGCGGGAGTGTGGAGACCCAGTACTTC.

This chain links TRBV28 with TRBJ1-2; a possible D gene is TRBD1 (6 bases). The germline V and J ends were trimmed by 6 bases and 4 bases, with 18 bases remaining between them. This CDR3 comprises 15 residues. Germline values: CDR1 MDHEN, CDR2 SYDVKM. CDR3 sequence reads: CASRPPGGLGYGYTF. The DNA of the CDR3 is TGTGCCAGCAGGCCCCCCGGGGGGCTTGGCTATGGCTACACCTTC.

Written as DNA, the CDR3 is TGTGCCACCACTGGCGGGAGTTACAATGAGCAGTTCTTC. Protein product: CATTGGSYNEQFF. The chain is built from TRBV7-9 and TRBJ2-1, with 7 bases identical to TRBD2. Germline trimming cut 10 bases from V and 4 bases from J; bases unmatched to any gene: 7. Germline values: CDR1 SEHNR, CDR2 FQNEAQ (reference sequence). This CDR3 has 13 amino acids.

The chain couples TRBV30 to TRBJ2-7, with D possibly being TRBD2 (5 bases). CDR1 and CDR2 from the germline V gene are GTSNPN and SVGIG (reference sequence). This CDR3 is 12 amino acids long. Trimming stripped 5 bases from V and 6 bases from J, with 14 bases between. CDR3 region: CAWGRRVSEQYF. The CDR3 DNA reads TGTGCCTGGGGGCGGCGGGTGTCCGAGCAGTACTTC.

This chain joins TRBV24-1 and TRBJ2-5; 10 bases align to TRBD2. V trimming: 4 bases; J trimming: 2 bases; junction bases outside the gene matches: 6. Germline assignment: CDR1 KGHDR and CDR2 SFDVKD. The CDR3 totals 16 residues. The CDR3 nucleotides read TGTGCCACCAGTGACGCTAGCGGGAGAGGTCAAGAGACCCAGTACTTC. The encoded protein is CATSDASGRGQETQYF.

The chain joins TRBV7-2 to TRBJ1-4; 8 nucleotides match TRBD1. The CDR3 spans 13 residues. Germline loops: CDR1 SGHTA, CDR2 FQGNSA. V gave up 5 bases and J gave up 10 bases; unmatched junction bases: 6. CDR3 loop: CASSHPTGGKLFF. CDR3 DNA: TGTGCCAGCAGCCACCCAACAGGGGGAAAACTGTTTTTT.

This chain links TRBV28 with TRBJ1-2; D call uncertain. The germline V gene has CDR1 MDHEN and CDR2 SYDVKM. This CDR3 comprises 14 residues. V was clipped by 3 bases and J by 8 bases, with 16 bases between them. CDR3 bases: TGTGCCAGCAGTTTGGTGGATTTAGAGGGAGGCTACACCTTC. It codes for CASSLVDLEGGYTF.

V and J are TRBV10-3 and TRBJ2-7; D is perhaps TRBD1 (6 bases). The CDR3 is 12 residues long. V gave up 6 bases and J gave up 2 bases, with 8 bases separating them. Germline V gives CDR1 ENHRY, CDR2 SYGVKD. This CDR3 is CAIRDSTYEQYF. CDR3 bases: TGTGCCATCAGGGACAGCACCTACGAGCAGTACTTC.

This clone showed up just a few times. The V and J genes are TRBV7-9 and TRBJ2-1, with 7 bases that match TRBD2. V trimming: 8 bases; J trimming: 1 base; junction bases outside the gene matches: 5. Per germline, CDR1 SEHNR and CDR2 FQNEAQ (reference sequence). This CDR3 spans 14 amino acids. CDR3 coding DNA: TGTGCCAGCCATCCTAGCGGATCCTACAATGAGCAGTTCTTC. It specifies CASHPSGSYNEQFF.

V usage is TRBV27 and J usage is TRBJ2-2; TRBD2 aligns across 11 bases. CDR1 and CDR2 from the germline V gene are MNHEY and SMNVEV (reference sequence). CDR3 size: 15 residues. The V gene end was trimmed by 3 bases and the J gene end by 5 bases; junction bases not matched to a gene: 2. The CDR3 is CASSFLAGGTGELFF. The CDR3 DNA follows: TGTGCCAGCAGTTTCCTAGCGGGAGGAACCGGGGAGCTGTTTTTT.

The chain uses TRBV18 and TRBJ1-5, with D tentatively TRBD1 (5 bases). The V end was cut by 2 bases, the J end by 4 bases, with 9 bases between. CDR3 length: 14 amino acids. CDR1 KGHSH and CDR2 LQKENI come from the germline V gene. Here the CDR3 reads CASSPTGPNQPQHF. The CDR3 bases are TGTGCCAGCTCACCAACAGGACCTAATCAGCCCCAGCATTTT. The full variable domain, its missing parts supplied by reference TRBV18 and TRBJ1-5, is NAGVMQNPRHLVRRRGQEARLRCSPMKGHSHVYWYRQLPEEGLKFMVYLQKENIIDESGMPKERFSAEFPKEGPSILRIQQVVRGDSAAYFCASSPTGPNQPQHFGDGTRLSIL.

This clone is a singleton in its sample. This rearrangement joins TRBV5-1 to TRBJ2-5, with 12 bases fitting TRBD2. Trimming took 4 bases from V and 1 from J; bases not matched to a gene: 5. Germline V gene data show CDR1 as SGHRS and CDR2 as YFSETQ. The CDR3 is 16 residues long. The CDR3 is CASSPGTSGLQETQYF. The CDR3 DNA reads as TGCGCCAGCAGCCCCGGGACTAGCGGGCTCCAAGAGACCCAGTACTTC.

This clone was counted a few times. The genes are TRBV4-1 and TRBJ2-7; D possibly corresponds to TRBD2 (6 bases). The germline CDR1 and CDR2 sequences are MGHRA and YSYEKL. CDR3 length equals 13 residues. With 2 bases removed from V and 2 bases from J, the gap between germline ends came to 7 bases. The CDR3 coding sequence is TGCGCCAGCAGCCAAATAGCGGCCTACGAGCAGTACTTC. This encodes CASSQIAAYEQYF.

The chain couples TRBV6-6 to TRBJ1-4; D might be TRBD1 (6 bases). Trimming stripped 8 bases from V and 5 bases from J, with 21 bases between. CDR3 length equals 16 residues. Germline assignment: CDR1 MNHNY and CDR2 SVGAGI (reference sequence). The CDR3 sequence: CASGRTGGHQNEKLFF. CDR3 DNA: TGTGCCAGCGGAAGGACGGGGGGACACCAAAATGAAAAACTGTTTTTT.

This clone has just one count. The rearrangement joins TRBV6-5 to TRBJ2-3; D is possibly TRBD2 (5 bases). The CDR3 sequence is 14 residues long. Germline V gene lookup returns CDR1 MNHEY and CDR2 SVGAGI. V lost 7 bases, J lost 2 bases, and 13 bases lay in between. CDR3 nucleotides: TGTGCCAGCATTCGCGGGCTCAACACAGATACGCAGTATTTT. Encoded protein: CASIRGLNTDTQYF.

The V call is TRBV5-4, the J call TRBJ2-1, with D tentatively TRBD1 (6 bases). The CDR3 runs to 16 residues. The V and J ends lost 0 bases and 4 bases respectively, with 14 bases between them. CDR1 and CDR2 from the germline V gene are SGHNT and YYREEE (reference sequence). The CDR3, as DNA: TGTGCCAGCAGCTTGGCCCTAGGACAGCTTTACAATGAGCAGTTCTTC. Translating gives CASSLALGQLYNEQFF.

The rearrangement joins TRBV28 to TRBJ2-1; 8 bases agree with TRBD2. Germline V gene lookup returns CDR1 MDHEN and CDR2 SYDVKM. The CDR3 has 14 amino acids. V dropped 2 bases and J dropped 7; count of bases not matched to a gene: 4. The DNA of the CDR3 is TGTGCCAGCAGTTTACGGGAGGGGAGGAATGAGCAGTTCTTC. This sequence encodes CASSLREGRNEQFF.

This rearrangement joins TRBV18 to TRBJ1-1; D is unresolved. Looked up from germline, CDR1 is KGHSH and CDR2 is LQKENI. V was trimmed by 5 bases and J by 2 bases, leaving 15 bases between them. The CDR3 contains 15 residues. The CDR3 DNA sequence: TGTGCCAGCTCAGGGTTTAACGGGGAAAACACTGAAGCTTTCTTT. Protein product: CASSGFNGENTEAFF.

The CDR3 region is CASSIRRAGGRRISNNEQFF. In nucleotides, the CDR3 is TGTGCCAGTAGTATCAGGAGGGCGGGAGGCCGGAGAATTTCCAACAATGAGCAGTTCTTC. The chain joins TRBV19 to TRBJ2-1, with 8 positions matching TRBD2. The CDR3 has 20 residues. From germline, CDR1 is LNHDA and CDR2 SQIVND (reference sequence). V gave up 3 bases and J gave up 5 bases; unmatched junction bases: 21.

The V and J genes are TRBV28 and TRBJ1-1; D not resolved. V was clipped by 6 bases and J by 4 bases, with 18 bases between them. The CDR3 has 15 residues. Per germline, CDR1 MDHEN and CDR2 SYDVKM. CDR3 region: CASSDWQISGTEAFF. The CDR3 nucleotides are TGTGCCAGCAGCGACTGGCAGATTTCTGGCACTGAAGCTTTCTTT.

J is TRBJ2-1 and V is TRBV19, with 10 nucleotides matching TRBD2. Germline V gene lookup returns CDR1 LNHDA and CDR2 SQIVND (reference sequence). The CDR3 is made up of 12 amino acids. The CDR3 spells CASSGRDNEQFF. In nucleotides, the CDR3 is TGTGCTTCTAGCGGGAGAGACAATGAGCAGTTCTTC.

The CDR3 region has the DNA TGCGCCAGCAGCCAACCTACTAGCGGGAGTGATGAGCAGTTCTTC. It encodes CASSQPTSGSDEQFF. The rearrangement joins TRBV4-1 to TRBJ2-1, with TRBD2 matching over 11 bases. The trim removed 2 bases at V and 8 bases at J, leaving 5 bases unmatched. Germline V CDR1 and CDR2: MGHRA, YSYEKL. This CDR3 spans 15 amino acids.

This clone occurred a few times. The rearrangement links TRBV5-1 to TRBJ2-5, with a tentative D call TRBD1 (6 bases). CDR3 length: 14 residues. Germline assignment: CDR1 SGHRS and CDR2 YFSETQ. Trimming stripped 1 base from V and 4 bases from J, with 11 bases between. The CDR3 here is CASSLQPRGETQYF. In DNA, the CDR3 is TGCGCCAGCAGCTTGCAACCCAGGGGAGAGACCCAGTACTTC.

This clone was counted between two and nine times. V gene TRBV28 combines with J gene TRBJ2-7; 10 nucleotides match TRBD1. Per the germline V gene, CDR1 is MDHEN and CDR2 is SYDVKM. The CDR3 length is 16 residues. V gave up 1 base and J gave up 3 bases; unmatched junction bases: 6. The CDR3 loop reads CASSLSAGTGDYEQYF. As DNA, the CDR3 is TGTGCCAGCAGTTTATCAGCCGGGACAGGGGACTACGAGCAGTACTTC.